This entry concerns a single T cell receptor beta chain. The PCR employed 60 Vbeta primers together with 13 Jbeta primers. Generated by immunoSEQ multiplex PCR, the TCRdb table keeps only in-frame clones and is missing some. The sample shows 100,000 to 150,000 clones, roughly four fifths of them seen only once. The sample comes from a study of cytomegalovirus exposure and HLA in healthy donors. This CDR3 has 16 amino acids. V gave up 3 bases and J gave up 0 bases, with 15 bases separating them. Germline lookup yields CDR1 SQVTM and CDR2 ANQGSEA. This TCR was sampled from a male donor in good health and CMV-seropositive. The chain has TRBV29-1 and TRBJ2-1; TRBD1 might be the D (5 bases). The sample consisted of PBMCs. Here the CDR3 DNA reads TGCAGCGTTGAGGCAGGGTACCAAAGCTCCTACAATGAGCAGTTCTTC. This codes for CSVEAGYQSSYNEQFF.